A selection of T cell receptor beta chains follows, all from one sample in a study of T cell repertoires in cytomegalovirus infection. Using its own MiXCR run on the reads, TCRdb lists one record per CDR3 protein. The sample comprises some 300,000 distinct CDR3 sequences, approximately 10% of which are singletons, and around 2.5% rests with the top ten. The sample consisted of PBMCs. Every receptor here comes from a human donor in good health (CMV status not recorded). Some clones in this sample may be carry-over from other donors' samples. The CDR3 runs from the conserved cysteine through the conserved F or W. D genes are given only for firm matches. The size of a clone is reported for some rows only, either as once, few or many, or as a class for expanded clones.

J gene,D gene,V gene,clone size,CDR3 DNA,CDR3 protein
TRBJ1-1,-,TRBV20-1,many,TGCAGTGCTAGAGGGGTAATGAACACTGAAGCTTTCTTT,CSARGVMNTEAFF
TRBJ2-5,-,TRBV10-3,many,TGTGCCATCAGTGAGTGGGACTTCCCGCGGGAGACCCAGTACTTC,CAISEWDFPRETQYF
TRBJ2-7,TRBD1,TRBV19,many,TGTGCCAGTAGTATAACTGGGACAGTCTCCTACGAGCAGTACTTC,CASSITGTVSYEQYF
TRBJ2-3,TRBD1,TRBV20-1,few,TGCAGTGCTAGAGATTCGGGACAGCGAGTTTTGTATTTT,CSARDSGQRVLYF
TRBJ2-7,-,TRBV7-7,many,TGTGCTAGCAGCTTAAGAAGGGGGGTTACCTACGAGCAGTACTTC,CASSLRRGVTYEQYF
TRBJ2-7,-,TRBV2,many,TGTGCTTTCCGGGCAGGGCCGACCTACGAGCAGTACTTC,CAFRAGPTYEQYF
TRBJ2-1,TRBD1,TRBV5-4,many,TGTGCCAGCAGTTCGGGACAGGGGGCCTACAATGAGCAGTTCTTC,CASSSGQGAYNEQFF
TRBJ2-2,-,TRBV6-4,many,TGTGCCAGCAGTGAGGACACCGGGGAGCTGTTTTTT,CASSEDTGELFF
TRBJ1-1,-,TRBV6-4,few,TGTGCCAGCAGTGACGGATACACTGAAGCTTTCTTT,CASSDGYTEAFF
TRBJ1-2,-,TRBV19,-,TGTGCCAGTAGTATAACTGGGCAGGGTGAACGCTATGGCTACACCTTC,CASSITGQGERYGYTF
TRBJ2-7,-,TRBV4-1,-,TGCGCCAGCAGCCCCCACGAGGACCCCGTCTACGAGCAGTACTTC,CASSPHEDPVYEQYF
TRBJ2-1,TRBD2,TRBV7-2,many,TGTGCCAGCACCAGACGGGGGGGGGGCAATGAGCAGTTCTTC,CASTRRGGGNEQFF
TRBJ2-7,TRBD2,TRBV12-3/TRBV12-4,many,TGTGCCAGTCGAAGGGCTAGCGGGGACGTCTCCTACGAGCAGTACTTC,CASRRASGDVSYEQYF
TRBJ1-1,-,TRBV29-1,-,TGCAGCGTTGAATTCACTGAAGCTTTCTTT,CSVEFTEAFF
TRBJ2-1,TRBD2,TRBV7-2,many,TGTGCCAGCAGCCCGACTAGCGGGAGATACAATGAGCAGTTCTTC,CASSPTSGRYNEQFF
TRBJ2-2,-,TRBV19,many,TGTGCCAGTAGTCCTCCCCGGGGCCCGGGCACCGGGGAGCTGTTTTTT,CASSPPRGPGTGELFF
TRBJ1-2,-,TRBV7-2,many,TGTGCCAGCAGCTTAGGGCTCCTCTATAACTATGGCTACACCTTC,CASSLGLLYNYGYTF
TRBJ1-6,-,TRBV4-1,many,TGCGCCAGCAGCCAAGATGACAGAGATAATTCACCCCTCCACTTT,CASSQDDRDNSPLHF
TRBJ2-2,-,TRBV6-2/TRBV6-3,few,TGTGCCTCAGTAGGGCACCCCGGCACCGGGGAGCTGTTTTTT,CASVGHPGTGELFF
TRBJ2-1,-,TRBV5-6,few,TGTGCCAGCAGCTTGTTCAGGCAGGGGAGACCGTTCTTC,CASSLFRQGRPFF
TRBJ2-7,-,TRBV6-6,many,TGTGCCAGCAGTCCCTACACCGGGACCTACGAGCAGTACTTC,CASSPYTGTYEQYF
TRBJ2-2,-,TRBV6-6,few,TGTGCCAGCAAAGTAGGAACTTCGAACACCGGGGAGCTGTTTTTT,CASKVGTSNTGELFF
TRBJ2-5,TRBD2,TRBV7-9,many,TGTGCCAGCAGCCCCGGGCAGCGGGGGGGAGAAGGCCGACAAGAGACCCAGTACTTC,CASSPGQRGGEGRQETQYF
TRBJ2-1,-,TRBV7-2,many,TGTGCCAGCAGCTTAAGGTCCAATGAGCAGTTCTTC,CASSLRSNEQFF
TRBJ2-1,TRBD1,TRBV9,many,TGTGCCAGCAGCGTAGGGGACAGGGGTTGGAATGAGCAGTTCTTC,CASSVGDRGWNEQFF
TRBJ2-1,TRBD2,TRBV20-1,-,TGCAGTGCTGAGACTAGCGGGGGGTTGTATTATGAGCAGTTCTTC,CSAETSGGLYYEQFF
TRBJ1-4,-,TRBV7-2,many,TGTGCCAGCAGCTCTCGAGGGAATCCTAATGAAAAACTGTTTTTT,CASSSRGNPNEKLFF
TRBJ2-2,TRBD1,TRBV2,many,TGTGCCAGCAGGACGGGACAGAACCTGGTCACCGGGGAGCTGTTTTTT,CASRTGQNLVTGELFF
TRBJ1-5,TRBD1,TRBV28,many,TGTGCCAGCACCTTGGGACAGGGAAGGACGGATCAGCCCCAGCATTTT,CASTLGQGRTDQPQHF
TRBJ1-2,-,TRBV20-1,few,TGCAGTGTCCCTCGGCAGGGCTATGGCTACACCTTC,CSVPRQGYGYTF
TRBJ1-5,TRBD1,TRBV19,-,TGTGCCAGTAGCCAGACGACAGGGTCCCATCAGCCCCAGCATTTT,CASSQTTGSHQPQHF
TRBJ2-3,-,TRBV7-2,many,TGTGCCAGCAGCTTAGTATTCGGCGACAGTCTTCCCACAGATACGCAGTATTTT,CASSLVFGDSLPTDTQYF
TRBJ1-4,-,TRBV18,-,TGTGCCAGCTCACCTCAGGCTCTTAATGAAAAACTGTTTTTT,CASSPQALNEKLFF
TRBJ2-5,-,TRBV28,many,TGTGCCAGCAGTTTACCAGTACAAGAGACCCAGTACTTC,CASSLPVQETQYF
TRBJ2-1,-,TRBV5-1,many,TGCGCCAGCAGCGGAGGATCGAGCTCCTACAATGAGCAGTTCTTC,CASSGGSSSYNEQFF
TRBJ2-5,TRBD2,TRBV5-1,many,TGCGCCAGCAGCGTACTAGCGCCCGAGGCGGAGACCCAGTACTTC,CASSVLAPEAETQYF
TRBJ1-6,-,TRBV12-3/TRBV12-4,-,TGTGCCAGCAGTGCGACTCGGAATTCACCCCTCCACTTT,CASSATRNSPLHF